The T cell receptor (beta chain) described here comes from a study of lymphopenia after photon versus proton radiotherapy. The study's findings and limits: Photon-treated patients lost naive T cells and TCR diversity; proton-treated stayed stable.

The assay was immunoSEQ multiplex PCR, and TCRdb's table has in-frame clones only and misses some. The repertoire holds around 20,000 clones, roughly 86% seen once, with under 3.5% in the top ten. On this clone itself: Its antigen is still unknown.

V lost 10 bases and J lost 6; bases outside the gene matches: 5. The CDR3 is 12 amino acids. CDR1 and CDR2 from the germline V gene are SGHAT and FQNNGV. The receptor was isolated from a woman aged 45-65 years with pancreatic cancer. The chain uses TRBV11-2 and TRBJ2-1; 8 nucleotides agree with TRBD1. This specimen consisted of peripheral blood, obtained from a patient treated with photon-based radiotherapy. The CDR3 spells CATQGAGNEQFF. CDR3 sequence (DNA): TGTGCCACCCAGGGGGCTGGCAATGAGCAGTTCTTC.